This T cell receptor beta chain was recovered during a study of regulatory T cells in long-lasting Graves disease. Study as a whole: Persistent Graves' disease denoted over 5 years of antithyroid drugs plus positive TSH receptor antibodies.

This clonotype was picked up a small number of times. Time point in this sample: persistent/refractory GD, antithyroid drugs over 5 years with positive TRAb. Researchers made the TCR library from RNA that was extracted from PBMCs. Germline CDR1 and CDR2: KGHSH and LQKENI. The CDR3 runs 13 residues. Trimming removed 8 bases at V and 1 base at J, with 11 bases between. Combining iRepertoire HTBI primers with Arm-PCR of CDR3 regions, the authors built TCR beta libraries. TCRdb re-called the multiplex PCR reads through MiXCR, storing one row per CDR3 protein. The repertoire includes about 430,000 distinct CDR3 sequences, roughly a fifth of them detected once, and roughly an eighth sits in the top ten.

The sample consisted of peripheral blood mononuclear cells (PBMCs), taken when the disease was refractory, from a patient treated with antithyroid drugs. This chain connects TRBV18 to TRBJ1-1, with unresolved D. The TCR was taken from a female donor with Graves disease. In DNA, the CDR3 is TGTGCCAGCCAAGTACGGGAGAACACTGAAGCTTTCTTT. This encodes CASQVRENTEAFF. Looking up the rest from reference TRBV18 and TRBJ1-1 gives the full variable domain: NAGVMQNPRHLVRRRGQEARLRCSPMKGHSHVYWYRQLPEEGLKFMVYLQKENIIDESGMPKERFSAEFPKEGPSILRIQQVVRGDSAAYFCASQVRENTEAFFGQGTRLTVV.